What follows are 17 T cell receptor beta chains derived from one specimen sequenced in a study of blood T cell repertoires in COVID-19. Libraries were prepared by immunoSEQ multiplex PCR; TCRdb keeps only in-frame clonotypes and omits some of them. Among 70,000 to 100,000 clones listed, 80% to 90% were seen once. The sequencing sample was made of peripheral blood. These receptors all come from a woman aged 80 or over with acute or convalescent COVID-19.

V gene TRBV4-3 combines with J gene TRBJ2-5, with D possibly matching TRBD2 (5 bases). The CDR3 runs to 15 residues. Trimming pared 1 base from V and 5 bases from J, leaving 14 bases between. CDR1 and CDR2 (germline): LGHNA, YSLEER. CDR3 nucleotides: TGCGCCAGCAGCCAAGGTTTGGACGGAGGTGAGACCCAGTACTTC. This translates into CASSQGLDGGETQYF.

The chain combines TRBV6-5 with TRBJ1-2, with 8 positions matching TRBD1. V trimming: 8 bases; J trimming: 8 bases; junction bases outside the gene matches: 13. The CDR3 is made up of 14 amino acids. Germline V gene data show CDR1 as MNHEY and CDR2 as SVGAGI. In nucleotides, the CDR3 is TGTGCCAGCGTGAGGGGAGGACAGGGTCAAGGCTACACCTTC. This sequence encodes CASVRGGQGQGYTF.

The chain recombines TRBV27 with TRBJ2-3; D might be TRBD1 (5 bases). The CDR3 spans 15 residues. CDR1 MNHEY and CDR2 SMNVEV come from the germline V gene (reference sequence). V dropped 4 bases and J dropped 1 base, with 12 bases sitting between them. The CDR3 DNA reads as TGTGCCAGCAGTTGGGGCCGGGCAGGCACAGATACGCAGTATTTT. Protein sequence: CASSWGRAGTDTQYF.

This clone was detected only a few times. V usage is TRBV30 and J usage is TRBJ1-6; D not certain. Trimming cost V 3 bases and J 9 bases, with 12 bases left between them. This CDR3 contains 13 residues. Germline-derived CDR1 and CDR2 are GTSNPN and SVGIG (reference sequence). The chain's CDR3 is CAWRDLGSSPLHF. The CDR3 DNA reads as TGTGCCTGGAGGGATCTCGGGAGTTCACCCCTCCACTTT.

V usage is TRBV3-1 (or the pseudogene TRBV3-2) and J usage is TRBJ1-2; no clear D. The CDR3 extends over 12 amino acids. Trimming pared 1 base from V and 7 bases from J, leaving 7 bases between. Germline values: CDR1 LGHDT, CDR2 YNNKEL (reference sequence). The CDR3 DNA follows: TGTGCCAGCAGCCAAGGGGGAGGTGGCTACACCTTC. Translating gives CASSQGGGGYTF.

The V gene is TRBV27, the J gene TRBJ2-5, with TRBD2 matching 15 bases. The CDR3 covers 19 residues. The J segment lost 2 bases and the V segment lost 10 bases, leaving 17 bases of the junction unmatched. CDR1 and CDR2 (germline): MNHEY, SMNVEV (reference sequence). The DNA of the CDR3 is TGTGCCACCAGGCAGGGCTTGGGACTAGCGGGGGGTCGGCAAGAGACCCAGTACTTC. The encoded protein is CATRQGLGLAGGRQETQYF.

The chain uses TRBV19 and TRBJ1-5, with TRBD1 matching 8 bases. Germline CDR1 and CDR2: LNHDA and SQIVND (reference sequence). Trimming cost V 5 bases and J 4 bases; bases outside gene matches: 7. This CDR3 is 15 amino acids long. The CDR3 spells CASSPGQGFNQPQHF. DNA of the CDR3: TGTGCCAGTAGTCCAGGACAGGGATTTAATCAGCCCCAGCATTTT.

The chain combines TRBV6-2 or TRBV6-3 with TRBJ2-6, with TRBD1 matching over 7 bases. The germline CDR1 and CDR2 sequences are MNHEY and SVGEGT. There are 16 residues in the CDR3. V shed 5 bases and J 4 bases; nucleotides not matched to a gene: 8. CDR3 DNA sequence: TGTGCCAGCAGTCAGGACAGGCCCTCGGGGGCCAACGTCCTGACTTTC. It encodes CASSQDRPSGANVLTF.

The chain couples TRBV9 to TRBJ1-2; weak D call: TRBD1 (6 bases). Germline CDR1 reads SGDLS; CDR2 reads YYNGEE. Trimming took off 3 bases at V and 6 bases at J, with 18 bases between the two ends. The CDR3 is 15 residues long. The CDR3 region is CASSAGQSPGHGYTF. The CDR3 coding sequence is TGTGCCAGCAGCGCCGGACAGTCGCCAGGCCATGGCTACACCTTC. The full variable domain, rest sourced from reference TRBV9 and TRBJ1-2, is DSGVTQTPKHLITATGQRVTLRCSPRSGDLSVYWYQQSLDQGLQFLIQYYNGEERAKGNILERFSAQQFPDLHSELNLSSLELGDSALYFCASSAGQSPGHGYTFGSGTRLTVV.

The rearrangement uses TRBV19 and TRBJ2-1; a weak D match, TRBD1 (5 bases). Germline V gives CDR1 LNHDA, CDR2 SQIVND (reference sequence). The V end lost 7 bases, the J end lost 4 bases, and 11 bases lay between the germline ends. The CDR3 spans 13 residues. CDR3 residues: CASTSGAYNEQFF. CDR3 DNA sequence: TGTGCCAGTACCAGTGGGGCGTACAATGAGCAGTTCTTC. Full variable domain (remainder filled in from reference TRBV19 and TRBJ2-1): DGGITQSPKYLFRKEGQNVTLSCEQNLNHDAMYWYRQDPGQGLRLIYYSQIVNDFQKGDIAEGYSVSREKKESFPLTVTSAQKNPTAFYLCASTSGAYNEQFFGPGTRLTVL.

This chain connects TRBV4-1 to TRBJ2-4; 7 positions agree with TRBD1. The CDR3 contains 16 residues. Trimming removed 0 bases from V and 6 bases from J; junction bases left unmatched: 8. Germline lookup yields CDR1 MGHRA and CDR2 YSYEKL. This CDR3 is CASSQDKERQGNIQYF. The DNA for the CDR3 is TGCGCCAGCAGCCAAGATAAGGAACGACAGGGAAACATTCAGTACTTC.

The rearrangement joins TRBV7-2 to TRBJ1-2; D is unresolved. Germline V gene data show CDR1 as SGHTA and CDR2 as FQGNSA. This CDR3 is 14 amino acids long. V dropped 5 bases and J dropped 5 bases, with 15 bases sitting between them. The CDR3 coding sequence is TGTGCCAGCAGCGGACTCGGGGTGGGATATGGCTACACCTTC. Translated: CASSGLGVGYGYTF.

This chain uses TRBV30 with TRBJ2-1, with 7 positions matching TRBD2. The germline V gene encodes CDR1 GTSNPN and CDR2 SVGIG (reference sequence). The CDR3 has 16 amino acids. Trimming removed 0 bases from V and 5 bases from J; junction bases left unmatched: 10. The CDR3 loop is CAWSVRTSITNNEQFF. The CDR3 DNA follows: TGTGCCTGGAGTGTACGGACTAGTATTACAAACAATGAGCAGTTCTTC.

The chain carries TRBV7-6 and TRBJ2-7, with TRBD1 matching over 9 bases. V dropped 0 bases and J dropped 5; count of bases not matched to a gene: 8. The germline CDR1 and CDR2 sequences are SGHVS and FNYEAQ. The CDR3 has 16 residues. The CDR3 loop is CASSLASWDRDDEQYF. In DNA, the CDR3 is TGTGCCAGCAGCTTAGCCTCGTGGGACAGGGATGACGAGCAGTACTTC.

This clone was counted between two and nine times. This chain links TRBV7-2 with TRBJ1-6; 8 nucleotides line up with TRBD1. With 7 bases clipped from V and 7 bases from J, the junction kept 6 bases outside the gene matches. The CDR3 runs to 14 residues. CDR1 and CDR2 from the germline V gene are SGHTA and FQGNSA. CDR3 amino acids: CASTGQGANSPLHF. The CDR3 nucleotides are TGTGCCAGCACCGGACAGGGTGCCAATTCACCCCTCCACTTT.

The chain uses TRBV14 and TRBJ2-6; D perhaps matches TRBD2 (6 bases). Germline assignment: CDR1 SGHDN and CDR2 FVKESK. V lost 4 bases and J lost 3, with 19 bases in between. CDR3 length: 18 residues. The DNA for the CDR3 is TGTGCCAGCAGCCCATACCGGAGGGGCATTGGTGGGGCCAACGTCCTGACTTTC. This encodes CASSPYRRGIGGANVLTF.

V is TRBV6-1 and J is TRBJ1-3; D is undetermined. CDR1 is MNHNS, CDR2 SASEGT, per germline. V lost 2 bases and J 4 bases, leaving 15 bases between the germline ends. There are 16 residues in the CDR3. Here the CDR3 DNA reads TGTGCCAGCAGTGAAATCCGGGGAGTAAGGGGAAACACCATATATTTT. Amino acids: CASSEIRGVRGNTIYF.